The clone carrying this TCR beta chain has just a few counts. Its antigen remains unidentified. These data are taken from a study of response to subunit inactivated influenza vaccine. Whole-study findings and limits: The authors put forward the suggestion that each seasonal influenza vaccination may bring in only a limited number of new T cells.

One entry per CDR3 protein results from TCRdb running MiXCR on the RT-PCR reads. Of fewer than 600,000 distinct CDR3 sequences in the sample, roughly 7.6% were seen once. The receptor was isolated from a man aged 45 to 75 who received an inactivated influenza vaccine. The sample was PBMCs from blood, taken 23 months after vaccination.

The CDR3, as DNA: TGCGCCAGCAGTTCGCCGGGACTAGCGGGAGGGCCCGCGAACACCGGGGAGCTGTTTTTT. This translates into CASSSPGLAGGPANTGELFF. The chain is built from TRBV5-1 and TRBJ2-2; 16 bases are a match to TRBD2. The J segment lost 0 bases and the V segment lost 5 bases, leaving 10 bases of the junction unmatched. The CDR3 spans 20 residues. Germline V lookup: CDR1 SGHRS, CDR2 YFSETQ.